Listed below are T cell receptor beta chains from one sample, sequenced in a study of control samples from healthy donors and cancer patients. Some clones are missing from TCRdb's copy, which holds only in-frame ones; the method was immunoSEQ multiplex PCR. Seen here are about 90,000 clones, 90% observed once, and the top ten hold 3.5% to 4.5%. What was sequenced was blood. Receptors originate from a woman in her late teens or twenties in good health. CDR3s include the opening cysteine and the closing phenylalanine or tryptophan. Fields, in order: J gene, D gene, V gene, clone size, CDR3 protein, CDR3 DNA. The D gene is left open where the match is weak. Rows may omit the clone size; those that give it use once, few, many or a size class.

TRBJ2-5	NA	TRBV18	few	CASSPEETQYF	TGTGCCAGCTCACCGGAAGAGACCCAGTACTTC
TRBJ2-7	TRBD2	TRBV6-1	NA	CASSKGLGRGDEFEQYF	TGTGCCAGCAGTAAAGGGCTGGGGCGGGGGGACGAATTCGAGCAGTACTTC
TRBJ2-1	NA	TRBV9	NA	CASSPDRGEQFF	TGTGCCAGCAGCCCAGACCGAGGGGAGCAGTTCTTC
TRBJ2-7	NA	TRBV25-1	NA	CASSERVRDRAYEQYF	TGTGCCAGCAGTGAAAGAGTTAGAGACAGAGCCTACGAGCAGTACTTC
TRBJ1-2	TRBD1	TRBV27	NA	CASSLLGTGEYGYTF	TGTGCCAGCAGTTTACTGGGGACAGGGGAATATGGCTACACCTTC
TRBJ2-1	NA	TRBV28	NA	CASSFFVGGQFF	TGTGCCAGCAGTTTTTTCGTCGGGGGGCAGTTCTTC
TRBJ2-3	TRBD1	TRBV7-8	NA	CASSLMTGTDTQYF	TGTGCCAGCAGCTTAATGACAGGGACAGATACGCAGTATTTT
TRBJ1-6	TRBD1	TRBV5-6	once	CASSLRFGTANHF	TGTGCCAGCAGCTTGCGTTTCGGGACAGCCAACCACTTT
TRBJ1-3	NA	TRBV7-9	NA	CASSFGAGSLSSGNTIYF	TGTGCCAGCAGCTTCGGGGCAGGATCCCTTAGCTCTGGAAACACCATATATTTT
TRBJ1-1	TRBD1	TRBV7-9	NA	CASSPSGQQNTEAFF	TGTGCCAGCAGCCCCTCGGGACAGCAGAACACTGAAGCTTTCTTT
TRBJ1-3	NA	TRBV2	NA	CASRPSGWDTIYF	TGTGCCAGCAGGCCCTCGGGGTGGGACACCATATATTTT
TRBJ1-2	NA	TRBV19	NA	CASSTQEFDRSDGYTF	TGTGCCAGTAGTACCCAAGAATTCGACAGGTCGGATGGCTACACCTTC
TRBJ1-6	NA	TRBV5-1	NA	CASSLARSGDMALHF	TGCGCCAGCAGCTTGGCCCGGTCAGGGGATATGGCCCTCCACTTT
TRBJ1-4	NA	TRBV20-1	NA	CSASPRRGTNEKLFF	TGCAGTGCTAGTCCCAGGAGGGGAACTAATGAAAAACTGTTTTTT
TRBJ1-1	TRBD1	TRBV19	NA	CASSQGGQAEAFF	TGTGCCAGTAGCCAAGGAGGACAGGCTGAAGCTTTCTTT
TRBJ2-1	TRBD2	TRBV11-3	NA	CASSLRGREVFNEQFF	TGTGCCAGCAGCTTGCGGGGGAGGGAGGTTTTCAATGAGCAGTTCTTC
TRBJ1-5	TRBD1	TRBV11-2	NA	CASSLGTGSGQPQHF	TGTGCCAGCAGCTTAGGGACAGGGTCTGGTCAGCCCCAGCATTTT
TRBJ1-3	NA	TRBV6-2/TRBV6-3	NA	CASSNLQSSGNTIYF	TGTGCCAGCAGTAACTTACAGAGCTCTGGAAACACCATATATTTT
TRBJ1-1	NA	TRBV5-8	few	CASSWGGIDGTEAFF	TGTGCCAGCAGCTGGGGCGGTATTGATGGGACTGAAGCTTTCTTT
TRBJ2-2	NA	TRBV7-3	NA	CASSLGGENTGELFF	TGTGCCAGCAGCTTAGGCGGGGAAAACACCGGGGAGCTGTTTTTT
TRBJ1-6	NA	TRBV9	NA	CASTRGGIPSSPLHF	TGTGCCAGCACGAGGGGGGGGATACCGAGTTCACCCCTCCACTTT
TRBJ1-4	NA	TRBV19	NA	CASSISGANEKLFF	TGTGCCAGTAGTATAAGCGGGGCTAATGAAAAACTGTTTTTT
TRBJ2-3	NA	TRBV3-1/TRBV3-2	NA	CASSPPGRATVRPQYF	TGTGCCAGCAGCCCGCCTGGACGTGCGACCGTCCGGCCGCAGTATTTT
TRBJ2-2	NA	TRBV4-1	NA	CASSLDLIRELFF	TGCGCCAGCAGCCTAGACCTGATAAGGGAGCTGTTTTTT
TRBJ1-4	NA	TRBV5-1	NA	CASSSGQRKEKLFF	TGCGCCAGCAGCTCAGGACAGAGAAAGGAAAAACTGTTTTTT
TRBJ1-6	NA	TRBV24-1	NA	CATSDSEGPNSPLHF	TGTGCCACCAGTGATTCTGAGGGGCCCAATTCACCCCTCCACTTT
TRBJ1-1	NA	TRBV5-1	NA	CASSFGNTEAFF	TGCGCCAGCAGCTTCGGTAACACTGAAGCTTTCTTT
TRBJ2-6	TRBD1	TRBV6-5	NA	CASSQQGTGANVLTF	TGTGCCAGCAGTCAACAGGGGACTGGGGCCAACGTCCTGACTTTC
TRBJ1-6	NA	TRBV27	few	CASSMGREPLHF	TGTGCCAGCAGTATGGGAAGGGAACCCCTCCACTTT
TRBJ2-5	TRBD2	TRBV20-1	NA	CSASWGTSGGVETQYF	TGCAGTGCTAGTTGGGGGACTAGCGGGGGGGTGGAGACCCAGTACTTC
TRBJ2-3	TRBD1	TRBV2	few	CASSDDRVGTDTQYF	TGTGCCAGCAGTGACGACAGGGTAGGCACAGATACGCAGTATTTT
TRBJ1-2	NA	TRBV11-2	few	CASSFGGTTSTF	TGTGCCAGCAGCTTTGGGGGGACAACCTCGACCTTC
TRBJ2-5	TRBD1	TRBV10-2	NA	CASRDREETQYF	TGCGCCAGCAGGGACAGGGAAGAGACCCAGTACTTC
TRBJ2-5	NA	TRBV3-1/TRBV3-2	once	CASSQDGGETQYF	TGTGCCAGCAGCCAAGATGGGGGAGAGACCCAGTACTTC
TRBJ2-1	NA	TRBV6-5	NA	CASSYFQADNEQFF	TGTGCCAGCAGTTACTTCCAGGCTGACAATGAGCAGTTCTTC
TRBJ1-1	NA	TRBV15	once	CATSSGRNTEAFF	TGTGCCACCAGCTCCGGAAGGAACACTGAAGCTTTCTTT
TRBJ2-7	NA	TRBV7-9	NA	CASSLLGLSYEQYF	TGTGCCAGCAGCTTACTTGGATTATCCTACGAGCAGTACTTC
TRBJ1-2	TRBD1	TRBV9	NA	CASSAALDRLSVDYGYTF	TGTGCCAGCAGCGCTGCATTGGACAGGCTTTCAGTAGACTATGGCTACACCTTC
TRBJ2-3	NA	TRBV5-4	NA	CASSSDYGTDTQYF	TGTGCCAGCAGCTCGGACTATGGCACAGATACGCAGTATTTT
TRBJ1-2	TRBD1	TRBV6-5	few	CASSYSRTGTNYGYTF	TGTGCCAGCAGTTACTCCCGGACAGGAACTAACTATGGCTACACCTTC
TRBJ2-2	NA	TRBV5-1	NA	CASSSLVGSNTGELFF	TGCGCCAGCAGCTCTTTGGTAGGGTCGAACACCGGGGAGCTGTTTTTT
TRBJ1-6	TRBD1	TRBV24-1	NA	CATSDFLTGASYNSPLHF	TGTGCCACCAGTGATTTCTTGACAGGGGCCTCCTATAATTCACCCCTCCACTTT